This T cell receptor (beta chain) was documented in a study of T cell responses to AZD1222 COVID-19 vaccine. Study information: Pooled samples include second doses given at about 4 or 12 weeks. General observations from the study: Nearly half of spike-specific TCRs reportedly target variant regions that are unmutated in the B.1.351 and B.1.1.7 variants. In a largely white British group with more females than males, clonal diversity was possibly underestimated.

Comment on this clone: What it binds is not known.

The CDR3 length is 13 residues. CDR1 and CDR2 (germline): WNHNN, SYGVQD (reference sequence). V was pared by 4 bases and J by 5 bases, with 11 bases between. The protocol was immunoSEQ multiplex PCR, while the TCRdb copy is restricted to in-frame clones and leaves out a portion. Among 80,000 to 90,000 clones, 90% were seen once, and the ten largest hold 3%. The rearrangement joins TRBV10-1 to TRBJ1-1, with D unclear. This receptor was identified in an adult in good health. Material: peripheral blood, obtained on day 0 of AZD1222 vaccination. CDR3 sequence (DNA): TGCGCCAGCAGTGGTTCAGATTATACTGAAGCTTTCTTT. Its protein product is CASSGSDYTEAFF.